The clone carrying this TCR beta chain has a handful of counts. This record belongs to a study of CD8+CD57+ T cells in acquired aplastic anemia. Study details: The mean DNA yield obtained from sorted CD4+ and CD8+ cells came to 3 to 4 ug.

The TCR beta profiling, which covered VDJ combination and CDR3 sequence, was carried out using genomic DNA as the template. TCRdb processed the reads anew with MiXCR; each CDR3 protein has one entry. Here the sample spans about half a million distinct CDR3 sequences, roughly 34% being singletons. Patients chosen for sequencing had shown CD8+CD57+ cell expansion by flow cytometry. CDR1 is MNHNS and CDR2 is SASEGT in the germline V gene. The CDR3 extends over 15 amino acids. Trimming took 3 bases from V and 6 from J; bases not matched to a gene: 10. The origin of this receptor is a human donor with aplastic anemia. The specimen was sorted CD4+, CD8+, or CD8+CD57+ T cells (not recorded which) from PBMCs. The chain is built from TRBV6-1 and TRBJ2-7; 8 positions match TRBD2. CDR3 coding DNA: TGTGCCAGCAGTGATCACATCGGACTAGCCAGCGAGCAGTACTTC. Translation: CASSDHIGLASEQYF.